A selection of T cell receptor beta chains follows, all from one sample in a study of T-cell memory formation after mild COVID-19. One entry per CDR3 protein, called by TCRdb with MiXCR from the 5' RACE reads. This sample carries about 180,000 distinct CDR3 sequences, 18% of them seen once, and the ten largest clones take roughly 3.8%. Specimen: PBMCs or a T cell subset sorted from them (not recorded which). Every receptor here comes from a man younger than 35 who had mild COVID-19 (a few samples of this study predate the infection). Cell type and time point are not known. Each CDR3 is given with its conserved first and last residue. A D gene is named only where the DNA matches it firmly. Rows may omit the clone size; those that give it use once, few, many or a size class.

>TRBV5-1|TRBD1|few|TRBJ1-1
CASSLGQGARKAFF
TGCGCCAGCAGCTTGGGACAGGGGGCGCGGAAAGCTTTCTTT
>TRBV7-2|.|few|TRBJ1-6
CASSLVGGARDSPLHF
TGTGCCAGCAGCTTAGTCGGGGGCGCGAGGGATTCACCCCTCCACTTT
>TRBV7-3|TRBD1|many|TRBJ2-1
CASSSQGGEQFF
TGTGCCAGCAGCTCACAGGGGGGTGAGCAGTTCTTC
>TRBV5-1|.|.|TRBJ2-3
CASRRGTGSLTDTQYF
TGCGCCAGCAGGCGAGGTACAGGGTCCCTTACAGATACGCAGTATTTT
>TRBV4-1|.|many|TRBJ2-5
CASSQEETQYF
TGCGCCAGCAGCCAAGAAGAGACCCAGTACTTC
>TRBV7-3|TRBD2|.|TRBJ2-3
CASSRAGTSGGSTDTQYF
TGTGCCAGCAGCAGAGCCGGGACTAGCGGGGGATCCACAGATACGCAGTATTTT
>TRBV5-1|TRBD1|few|TRBJ1-5
CASSSQGALNQPQHF
TGCGCCAGCAGCTCGCAGGGGGCCCTCAATCAGCCCCAGCATTTT
>TRBV13|.|few|TRBJ2-5
CASSPSGRGTQYF
TGTGCCAGCAGCCCGTCAGGACGCGGGACCCAGTACTTC
>TRBV5-1|TRBD1|few|TRBJ1-1
CASSSRTGQIMNTEAFF
TGCGCCAGCAGCTCAAGGACAGGTCAAATAATGAACACTGAAGCTTTCTTT
>TRBV7-9|.|few|TRBJ2-3
CASSSTGRQRTDTQYF
TGTGCCAGCAGCTCCACCGGTCGGCAGCGCACAGATACGCAGTATTTT
>TRBV7-7|.|.|TRBJ2-1
CASSAGGDAPREQFF
TGTGCTAGCAGCGCAGGGGGGGACGCGCCCCGGGAGCAGTTCTTC
>TRBV6-1|TRBD1|.|TRBJ2-1
CASGTGGENEQFF
TGTGCCAGTGGGACAGGGGGCGAAAATGAGCAGTTCTTC
>TRBV5-5|.|.|TRBJ1-2
CASSLWMGGYTF
TGTGCCAGCAGCTTGTGGATGGGTGGCTACACCTTC
>TRBV12-3/TRBV12-4|TRBD2|few|TRBJ2-1
CASSPSGSYNEQFF
TGTGCCAGCAGTCCTAGCGGGTCTTACAATGAGCAGTTCTTC
>TRBV9|.|.|TRBJ2-5
CASSAGQKETQYF
TGTGCCAGCAGCGCCGGACAGAAAGAGACCCAGTACTTC